The source of this T cell receptor (beta chain) is a study of T cell responses to AZD1222 COVID-19 vaccine. Across the study: Second-dose intervals near 4 or 12 weeks were combined.

About this clone: The antigen remains unidentified.

The CDR3 runs to 14 residues. Germline CDR1 and CDR2: SNHLY and FYNNEI. V was shortened by 4 bases and J by 8 bases, with 17 bases between the two germline ends. Overall study results and limits: Recipients of two AZD1222 doses showed rising Spike-specific TCR breadth and depth. Spike-wide vaccine-associated CD4 TCRs dominated at 160-218 and 743-854. Baseline serology detected seropositivity in only six AZD1222 recipients.

Some clones are missing from TCRdb's copy, which holds only in-frame ones; the method was immunoSEQ multiplex PCR. The sample lists about 97,000 clones, about 89% occurring once. The V call is TRBV2, the J call TRBJ1-2; D perhaps matches TRBD1 (5 bases). Sequences were derived from peripheral blood, sampled on day 0 of AZD1222 vaccination. This receptor was obtained from an adult in good health. CDR3 nucleotide sequence: TGTGCCAGCAGTGTTGCGCAGGGACGCCGAGGCTACACCTTC. Residues: CASSVAQGRRGYTF.